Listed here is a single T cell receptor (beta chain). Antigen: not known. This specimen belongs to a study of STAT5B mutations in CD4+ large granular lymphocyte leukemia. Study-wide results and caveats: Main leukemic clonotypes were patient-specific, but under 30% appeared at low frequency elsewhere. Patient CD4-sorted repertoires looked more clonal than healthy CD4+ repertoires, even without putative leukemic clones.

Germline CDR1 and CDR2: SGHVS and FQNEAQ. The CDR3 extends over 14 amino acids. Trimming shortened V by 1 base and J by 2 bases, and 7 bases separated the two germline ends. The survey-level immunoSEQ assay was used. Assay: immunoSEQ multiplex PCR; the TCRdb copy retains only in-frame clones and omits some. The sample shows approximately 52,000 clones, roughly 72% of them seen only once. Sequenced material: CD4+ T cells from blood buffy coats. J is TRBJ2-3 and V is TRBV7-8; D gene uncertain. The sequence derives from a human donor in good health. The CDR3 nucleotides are TGTGCCAGCAGCTTAGTCAGGCCCACAGATACGCAGTATTTT. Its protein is CASSLVRPTDTQYF.